This T cell receptor (beta chain) was recorded in a study of identical twins. Study-wide findings and caveats: Twin-shared out-of-frame alpha sequences were enriched for low generation probability.

Each CDR3 protein gets one entry after TCRdb re-called the 5' RACE reads with MiXCR. Seen here are fewer than 500,000 distinct CDR3 sequences, 20% to 25% observed once, and the top ten hold around 3%. On this clonotype itself: Its antigen is not identified.

Germline CDR1 SGHAT, CDR2 FQNNGV. V lost 0 bases and J 3 bases, leaving 13 bases between the germline ends. The CDR3 loop spans 16 amino acids. The sample also formed part of further work on T cells expressing NK-cell markers. This second study notes: Sequencing of TCR beta repertoires drew on sorted CD3+CD56+NKG2C+, CD3+CD56+NKG2C- and CD3+CD56-NKG2C+ T cells. With an anti-gamma-delta TCR antibody, sorting in several experiments was kept to alpha-beta TCR T cells.

The sequenced material came from CD4+ T cells sorted from blood. This TCR came from a woman aged 18-30 years in good health. The chain recombines TRBV11-2 with TRBJ2-3, with D possibly called TRBD1 or TRBD2 (5 bases each). The CDR3 reads CASSLDWGTGTDTQYF. Here the CDR3 DNA reads TGTGCCAGCAGCTTAGATTGGGGGACGGGGACAGATACGCAGTATTTT.